This T cell receptor beta chain appears in the sequencing data of a study of PD-1 blockade in mismatch repair-deficient tumors. Study as a whole: Patients had approximately 12 mismatch repair-deficient cancer types, all previously treated and progressing. Findings of the study overall: After pembrolizumab, tumor-resident clones rose rapidly, then generally contracted before radiologic responses.

PCR or immunohistochemistry showed mismatch repair deficiency in every enrolled patient. TCRs were sequenced from a few patients responding to pembrolizumab. As to this clone: No antigen is known for it.

This table comes from immunoSEQ multiplex PCR, and its TCRdb copy is limited to in-frame clones, with some not included. The data contain 56,000 or so clones, about 84% of them singletons. V shed 0 bases and J shed 2 bases, with 11 bases lying between them. The CDR3 is made up of 16 amino acids. Germline V gene data show CDR1 as LNHDA and CDR2 as SQIVND (reference sequence). The sequence was collected from an adult with mismatch repair-deficient cancer. The input for sequencing was peripheral blood, taken roughly 21 weeks after starting pembrolizumab. The gene calls are TRBV19 and TRBJ1-5; D is unresolved. The CDR3 sequence is CASSIDTGVGNQPQHF. CDR3 nucleotides: TGTGCCAGTAGTATAGATACCGGGGTTGGCAATCAGCCCCAGCATTTT.